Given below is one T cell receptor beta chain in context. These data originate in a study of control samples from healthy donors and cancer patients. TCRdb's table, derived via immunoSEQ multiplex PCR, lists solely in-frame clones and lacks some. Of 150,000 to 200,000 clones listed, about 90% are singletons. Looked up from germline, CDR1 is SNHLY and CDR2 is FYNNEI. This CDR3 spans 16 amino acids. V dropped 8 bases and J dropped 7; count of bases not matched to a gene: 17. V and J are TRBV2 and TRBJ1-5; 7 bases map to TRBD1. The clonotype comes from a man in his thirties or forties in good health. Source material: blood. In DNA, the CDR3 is TGTGCCAGCGGCGCAGAGTGGACAGGCGAGGGGCAGCCCCAGCATTTT. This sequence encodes CASGAEWTGEGQPQHF.